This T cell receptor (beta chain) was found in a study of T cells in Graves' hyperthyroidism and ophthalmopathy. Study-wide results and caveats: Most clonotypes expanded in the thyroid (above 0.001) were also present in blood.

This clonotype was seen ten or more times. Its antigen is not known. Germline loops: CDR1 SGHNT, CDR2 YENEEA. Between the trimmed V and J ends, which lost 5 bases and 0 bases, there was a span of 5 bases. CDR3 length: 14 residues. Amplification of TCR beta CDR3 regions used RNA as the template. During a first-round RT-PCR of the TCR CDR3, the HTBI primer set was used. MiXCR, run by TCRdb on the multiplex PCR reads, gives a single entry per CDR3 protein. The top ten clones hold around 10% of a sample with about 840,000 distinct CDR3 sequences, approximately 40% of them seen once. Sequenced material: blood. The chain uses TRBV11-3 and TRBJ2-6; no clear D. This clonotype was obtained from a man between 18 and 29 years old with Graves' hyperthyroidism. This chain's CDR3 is CASSPVSGANVLTF. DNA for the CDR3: TGTGCCAGCAGCCCCGTCTCTGGGGCCAACGTCCTGACTTTC. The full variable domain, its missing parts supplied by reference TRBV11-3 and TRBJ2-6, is EAGVVQSPRYKIIEKKQPVAFWCNPISGHNTLYWYLQNLGQGPELLIRYENEEAVDDSQLPKDRFSAERLKGVDSTLKIQPAELGDSAVYLCASSPVSGANVLTFGAGSRLTVL.